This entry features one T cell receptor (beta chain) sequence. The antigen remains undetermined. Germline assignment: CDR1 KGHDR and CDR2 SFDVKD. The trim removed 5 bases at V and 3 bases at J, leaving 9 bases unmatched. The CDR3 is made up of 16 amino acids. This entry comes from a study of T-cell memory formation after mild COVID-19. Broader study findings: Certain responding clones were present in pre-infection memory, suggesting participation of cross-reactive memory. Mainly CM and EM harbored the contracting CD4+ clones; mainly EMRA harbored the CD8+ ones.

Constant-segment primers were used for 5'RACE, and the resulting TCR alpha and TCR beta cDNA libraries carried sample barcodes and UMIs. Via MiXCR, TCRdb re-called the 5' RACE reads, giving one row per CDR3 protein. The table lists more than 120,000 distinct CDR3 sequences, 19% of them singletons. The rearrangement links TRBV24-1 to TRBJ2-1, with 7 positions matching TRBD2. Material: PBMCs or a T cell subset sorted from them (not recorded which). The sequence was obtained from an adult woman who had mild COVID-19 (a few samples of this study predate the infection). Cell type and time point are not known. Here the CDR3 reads CATSVSGNAGYNEQFF. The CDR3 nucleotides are TGTGCCACCAGTGTCAGCGGGAATGCTGGCTACAATGAGCAGTTCTTC.